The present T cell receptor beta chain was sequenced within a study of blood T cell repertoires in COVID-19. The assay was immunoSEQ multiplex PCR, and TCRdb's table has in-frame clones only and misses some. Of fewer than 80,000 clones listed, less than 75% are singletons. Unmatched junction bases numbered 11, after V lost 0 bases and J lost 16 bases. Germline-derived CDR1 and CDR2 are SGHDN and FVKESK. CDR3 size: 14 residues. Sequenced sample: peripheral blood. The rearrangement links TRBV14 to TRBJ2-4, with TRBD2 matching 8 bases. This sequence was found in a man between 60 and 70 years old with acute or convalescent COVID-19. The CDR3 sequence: CASSQDLSSGTRYF. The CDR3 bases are TGTGCCAGCAGCCAAGATCTAAGTAGCGGGACTCGATACTTC. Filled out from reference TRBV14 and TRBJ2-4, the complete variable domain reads EAGVTQFPSHSVIEKGQTVTLRCDPISGHDNLYWYRRVMGKEIKFLLHFVKESKQDESGMPNNRFLAERTGGTYSTLKVQPAELEDSGVYFCASSQDLSSGTRYFGAGTRLSVL.